This T cell receptor beta chain is from a study of beta chain features in type 1 diabetes. Whole-study findings and limits: When VDJ junctions were examined, type 1 diabetes patients showed fewer insertions and more deletions.

Germline V gene data show CDR1 as MNHNS and CDR2 as SASEGT. The CDR3 runs 14 residues. Trimming shortened V by 2 bases and J by 10 bases, and 12 bases separated the two germline ends. A remark on this clone: Its antigen is currently unknown.

cDNA synthesis used the whole RNA isolate, giving expressed TCRB sequences. Repertoires were generated with immunoSEQ multiplex PCR, while TCRdb's copy carries only in-frame clones and drops some. The top ten hold roughly 0.035% of the sample, which has roughly 400,000 clones, about 15% seen once. Via CD45RO/CCR7/CD25/CD127/CD95/CD27, cells of the CD4+ naive, central memory, regulatory and stem cell-like memory subsets were sorted. Each sorted population was over 95% pure. V gene TRBV6-1 combines with J gene TRBJ1-6; TRBD1 is a possible D gene (5 bases). The sequencing input was naive CD4+ T cells from blood. This receptor was identified in a man under 40 in good health. The DNA of the CDR3 is TGTGCCAGCAGTGAACTGCAGGGATACTCACCCCTCCACTTT. Translating gives CASSELQGYSPLHF.